The next 29 T cell receptor beta chains were all read from a single sample in a study of graft-versus-host responses after intestinal transplantation. No antigens are known for them. The method was immunoSEQ multiplex PCR; TCRdb's version includes in-frame clones alone and lacks a portion of them. The table lists some 120,000 clones, 90% of them singletons, with roughly 0.17% in the top ten. The sequencing used unstimulated CD4+ T cells sorted from spleen or lymph node cells, collected before intestinal transplant. All receptors come from a human donor who received an intestinal transplant.

The rearrangement links TRBV28 to TRBJ2-7, with 8 nucleotides matching TRBD1. The length of the CDR3 is 15 residues. V trimming: 2 bases; J trimming: 1 base; junction bases outside the gene matches: 4. Germline CDR1 reads MDHEN; CDR2 reads SYDVKM. Here the CDR3 reads CASSLNRGSSYEQYF. The CDR3 DNA reads TGTGCCAGCAGTTTAAACAGGGGGTCGTCCTACGAGCAGTACTTC.

The chain uses TRBV5-1 and TRBJ2-5; 12 bases map to TRBD2. The trim removed 0 bases at V and 2 bases at J, leaving 5 bases unmatched. CDR1 is SGHRS, CDR2 YFSETQ, per germline. The CDR3 covers 17 residues. CDR3 DNA sequence: TGCGCCAGCAGCTTGGACTCTAGCGGGGGGGTTCAAGAGACCCAGTACTTC. It translates to CASSLDSSGGVQETQYF.

This chain connects TRBV10-2 to TRBJ1-1; perhaps TRBD1 as D (5 bases). Looked up from germline, CDR1 is WSHSY and CDR2 is SAAADI. V was pared by 4 bases and J by 0 bases, with 15 bases between. This CDR3 region has 16 residues. The CDR3 bases are TGCGCCAGCAGTGGGGAGGCAGGGAGGGTGAACACTGAAGCTTTCTTT. Translation: CASSGEAGRVNTEAFF.

This rearrangement joins TRBV10-3 to TRBJ2-7; D possibly corresponds to TRBD2 (5 bases). Germline loops: CDR1 ENHRY, CDR2 SYGVKD. The CDR3 extends over 17 amino acids. V was pared by 10 bases and J by 3 bases, with 28 bases between. This CDR3 is CATGLGAGRKFSYEQYF. CDR3 DNA sequence: TGTGCCACCGGCCTGGGTGCGGGTCGGAAGTTTAGCTACGAGCAGTACTTC.

The chain has TRBV5-4 and TRBJ2-3; unclear D gene. CDR3 length equals 16 residues. Germline lookup yields CDR1 SGHNT and CDR2 YYREEE (reference sequence). Trimming stripped 4 bases from V and 2 bases from J, with 17 bases between. The DNA for the CDR3 is TGTGCCAGCAGCCCCCGCGGCCCGGCCGACACAGATACGCAGTATTTT. Its translation: CASSPRGPADTDTQYF.

The chain recombines TRBV2 with TRBJ2-1; D unclear. Per germline, CDR1 SNHLY and CDR2 FYNNEI. The CDR3 has 13 residues. V shed 10 bases and J shed 10 bases, with 20 bases lying between them. The CDR3 sequence is CATGNARTGEQFF. In DNA form, the CDR3 reads TGTGCCACTGGCAATGCTAGAACTGGCGAGCAGTTCTTC.

V is TRBV15 and J is TRBJ2-7; tentative D call: TRBD1 (5 bases). V was trimmed by 0 bases and J by 2 bases, leaving 8 bases between them. The V gene's germline CDR1 is LNHNV and CDR2 YYDKDF (reference sequence). The CDR3 has 14 residues. CDR3 DNA sequence: TGTGCCACCAGCAGAGACAGGGCAGCCTACGAGCAGTACTTC. Its translation is CATSRDRAAYEQYF.

J is TRBJ2-3 and V is TRBV18; 14 positions agree with TRBD2. The trim removed 4 bases at V and 1 base at J, leaving 10 bases unmatched. The V gene's germline CDR1 is KGHSH and CDR2 LQKENI. The CDR3 is 19 residues long. CDR3 in DNA: TGTGCCAGCTCACTTACCGGGACTAGCGGGAGTGGTGGCACAGATACGCAGTATTTT. It specifies CASSLTGTSGSGGTDTQYF.

The rearrangement joins TRBV30 to TRBJ2-5; TRBD1 is a possible D gene (5 bases). The CDR3 loop spans 12 amino acids. V lost 5 bases and J lost 5, with 12 bases in between. CDR1 is GTSNPN, CDR2 SVGIG, per germline (reference sequence). The CDR3: CAWGATRETQYF. The CDR3 DNA is TGTGCCTGGGGGGCCACAAGGGAGACCCAGTACTTC.

The rearrangement uses TRBV7-2 and TRBJ2-7; 8 bases fit TRBD1. V was clipped by 5 bases and J by 7 bases; unmatched bases: 13. This CDR3 is 15 amino acids long. Germline lookup yields CDR1 SGHTA and CDR2 FQGNSA. The CDR3 nucleotides are TGTGCCAGCAGCCCAGGGGGCCCCCGGAGGGAAGAGCAGTACTTC. Its translation is CASSPGGPRREEQYF. The whole variable domain, remainder taken from reference TRBV7-2 and TRBJ2-7, is GAGVSQSPSNKVTEKGKDVELRCDPISGHTALYWYRQSLGQGLEFLIYFQGNSAPDKSGLPSDRFSAERTGGSVSTLTIQRTQQEDSAVYLCASSPGGPRREEQYFGPGTRLTVT.

This chain links TRBV5-1 with TRBJ2-2; 8 nucleotides match TRBD2. The ends lost 1 base at V and 5 bases at J; junction bases unmatched: 4. This CDR3 comprises 15 residues. Germline V gene lookup returns CDR1 SGHRS and CDR2 YFSETQ. Here the CDR3 DNA reads TGCGCCAGCAGCTTGTACCAGCGGGAGACCGGGGAGCTGTTTTTT. Its translation is CASSLYQRETGELFF.

The chain has TRBV30 and TRBJ2-2; 10 bases agree with TRBD2. The CDR3 is 15 residues long. CDR1 and CDR2 from the germline V gene are GTSNPN and SVGIG (reference sequence). V gave up 0 bases and J gave up 9 bases; unmatched junction bases: 7. The DNA for the CDR3 is TGTGCCTGGAGTGTCTCCCTAGCGGGGGTACGGGAGCTGTTTTTT. It encodes CAWSVSLAGVRELFF.

The rearrangement links TRBV28 to TRBJ2-1; D not certain. This CDR3 has 15 residues. Germline-derived CDR1 and CDR2 are MDHEN and SYDVKM. V was pared by 2 bases and J by 0 bases, with 8 bases between. Here the CDR3 reads CASSLAELSYNEQFF. CDR3 coding DNA: TGTGCCAGCAGTTTAGCGGAACTCTCCTACAATGAGCAGTTCTTC.

CDR3 amino acids: CASSPSGGLETQYF. The CDR3 DNA sequence: TGTGCCAGCAGCCCCTCGGGTGGCCTAGAGACCCAGTACTTC. V is TRBV7-9 and J is TRBJ2-5; D gene unclear. CDR1 SEHNR and CDR2 FQNEAQ come from the germline V gene (reference sequence). Trimming took off 5 bases at V and 4 bases at J, with 14 bases between the two ends. The CDR3 covers 14 residues.

CDR3 in DNA: TGTGCCAGCAGCCCTGGGGGGGGCGCGGTGAACACTGAAGCTTTCTTT. Encoded protein: CASSPGGGAVNTEAFF. This chain links TRBV5-4 with TRBJ1-1, with a weak D call TRBD1 (6 bases). Germline V CDR1 and CDR2: SGHNT, YYREEE (reference sequence). Trimming removed 4 bases from V and 0 bases from J, with 16 bases in between. This CDR3 contains 16 residues.

The chain is built from TRBV7-9 and TRBJ2-1, with TRBD1 matching 9 bases. CDR1 SEHNR and CDR2 FQNEAQ come from the germline V gene (reference sequence). V shed 6 bases and J 7 bases; nucleotides not matched to a gene: 10. There are 15 residues in the CDR3. CDR3 nucleotide sequence: TGTGCCAGCAGGCATCCGTACAGGGGGCGGAATGAGCAGTTCTTC. Amino acids: CASRHPYRGRNEQFF. The full variable domain, with the rest looked up from reference TRBV7-9 and TRBJ2-1, is DTGVSQNPRHKITKRGQNVTFRCDPISEHNRLYWYRQTLGQGPEFLTYFQNEAQLEKSRLLSDRFSAERPKGSFSTLEIQRTEQGDSAMYLCASRHPYRGRNEQFFGPGTRLTVL.

This clone appeared a single time. The chain combines TRBV28 with TRBJ1-4; D is ambiguous. Germline CDR1 MDHEN, CDR2 SYDVKM. This CDR3 is 13 amino acids long. Between the trimmed V and J ends, which lost 6 bases and 7 bases, there was a span of 12 bases. The CDR3 coding sequence is TGTGCCAGCAGCCCGGCAGGAGGTGAAAAACTGTTTTTT. It is translated as CASSPAGGEKLFF. The entire variable domain, with the rest obtained from reference TRBV28 and TRBJ1-4, is as follows: DVKVTQSSRYLVKRTGEKVFLECVQDMDHENMFWYRQDPGLGLRLIYFSYDVKMKEKGDIPEGYSVSREKKERFSLILESASTNQTSMYLCASSPAGGEKLFFGSGTQLSVL.

In its sample, this clone was seen a few times. V usage is TRBV28 and J usage is TRBJ2-1; possibly TRBD2 for D (5 bases). V gave up 6 bases and J gave up 4 bases, with 13 bases separating them. This CDR3 spans 14 amino acids. Germline assignment: CDR1 MDHEN and CDR2 SYDVKM. CDR3: CASRKRTLYNEQFF. CDR3 nucleotides: TGTGCCAGCAGAAAGCGGACCCTTTACAATGAGCAGTTCTTC.

This clone was observed a single time. The chain carries TRBV29-1 and TRBJ2-5; 14 bases are a match to TRBD2. V shed 7 bases, J shed 5 bases, and the junction held 6 bases outside the gene matches. Germline V lookup: CDR1 SQVTM, CDR2 ANQGSEA. The length of the CDR3 is 14 residues. CDR3 nucleotide sequence: TGCAGCGCTAGACTAGCGGGAGGGCCCGAGACCCAGTACTTC. Translated: CSARLAGGPETQYF.

The V and J genes are TRBV7-6 and TRBJ1-5; 8 nucleotides match TRBD1. J was trimmed by 3 bases and V by 0 bases; bases with no gene match: 7. The CDR3 has 17 residues. The germline gives CDR1 SGHVS, CDR2 FNYEAQ. DNA for the CDR3: TGTGCCAGCAGCTTAGCGTCCTACAGGGGGATCAATCAGCCCCAGCATTTT. Protein product: CASSLASYRGINQPQHF.

The chain couples TRBV2 to TRBJ2-1; the D gene is possibly TRBD2 (5 bases). Trimming stripped 1 base from V and 3 bases from J, with 10 bases between. The CDR3 has 15 residues. CDR1 is SNHLY, CDR2 FYNNEI, per germline. The CDR3 loop reads CASSEGLSVYNEQFF. CDR3 nucleotides: TGTGCCAGCAGTGAAGGACTAAGCGTCTACAATGAGCAGTTCTTC.

This clone was counted only a few times. The chain uses TRBV6-5 and TRBJ1-2, with D possibly matching TRBD1 (6 bases). The ends were cut back, 6 bases at V and 5 bases at J, with 13 bases in the middle. CDR3 length: 13 amino acids. Looked up from germline, CDR1 is MNHEY and CDR2 is SVGAGI. CDR3 residues: CASRGTSLYGYTF. CDR3 DNA: TGTGCCAGCAGAGGGACAAGTTTGTATGGCTACACCTTC.

The chain couples TRBV27 to TRBJ2-7; 7 bases map to TRBD1. Germline trimming cut 5 bases from V and 3 bases from J; bases unmatched to any gene: 7. The CDR3 runs to 14 residues. CDR1 and CDR2 (germline): MNHEY, SMNVEV (reference sequence). CDR3 sequence reads: CASSHRRDSYEQYF. The CDR3 nucleotides are TGTGCCAGCAGTCACCGTCGGGACAGCTACGAGCAGTACTTC.

The V and J genes are TRBV19 and TRBJ1-6; 7 nucleotides line up with TRBD1. The CDR3 has 15 amino acids. V shed 0 bases and J 10 bases; nucleotides not matched to a gene: 6. Per germline, CDR1 LNHDA and CDR2 SQIVND (reference sequence). Here the CDR3 reads CASSIDTGVGSPLHF. The DNA of the CDR3 is TGTGCCAGTAGTATAGATACAGGGGTGGGATCACCCCTCCACTTT.

This clone came up a few times. As DNA, the CDR3 is TGTGCCAGCAGTCCACAGGGCGTCTTTGGAAACACCATATATTTT. This codes for CASSPQGVFGNTIYF. The chain carries TRBV6-6 and TRBJ1-3; TRBD1 might be the D (6 bases). The CDR3 length is 15 residues. Germline V gives CDR1 MNHNY, CDR2 SVGAGI (reference sequence). The V gene lost 5 bases and the J gene lost 3 bases, with 14 bases spanning the gap.

The sample holds one count of this clone. Other DNA sequences in the sample encode the same CDR3. V and J are TRBV18 and TRBJ1-2; possibly TRBD1 for D (5 bases). Trimming removed 8 bases at V and 10 bases at J, with 20 bases between. In germline, CDR1 is KGHSH, CDR2 LQKENI. The CDR3 is made up of 13 amino acids. This CDR3 is CASNPLGAGFYTF. The CDR3 DNA sequence: TGTGCCAGCAATCCCCTCGGGGCGGGATTCTACACCTTC.

This sequence joins TRBV30 and TRBJ2-5; 9 bases match TRBD2. Trimming took 4 bases from V and 6 from J; bases not matched to a gene: 15. Germline V gene sequence: CDR1 GTSNPN, CDR2 SVGIG (reference sequence). This CDR3 region has 16 residues. The CDR3, as DNA: TGTGCCTGGACAGGGGGAGGGAGCGGGAGGTGGAAGACCCAGTACTTC. This gives the protein CAWTGGGSGRWKTQYF.

The V gene is TRBV19, the J gene TRBJ1-2, with D possibly TRBD1 on 5 matching bases. The CDR3 extends over 13 amino acids. Germline values: CDR1 LNHDA, CDR2 SQIVND (reference sequence). Trimming took off 3 bases at V and 4 bases at J, with 9 bases between the two ends. CDR3 DNA: TGTGCCAGTAGTATTGGGGGGACCTATGGCTACACCTTC. This translates into CASSIGGTYGYTF.

This chain connects TRBV29-1 to TRBJ2-7; TRBD1 aligns across 10 bases. Per the germline V gene, CDR1 is SQVTM and CDR2 is ANQGSEA. The CDR3 runs 16 residues. J gave up 3 bases and V 2 bases, and 10 bases lay outside the gene matches. CDR3 region: CSVEKGDRGPIYEQYF. CDR3 nucleotides: TGCAGCGTTGAAAAGGGGGACAGGGGCCCTATCTACGAGCAGTACTTC.